This T cell receptor beta chain came from a study of T cells in Graves' hyperthyroidism and ophthalmopathy. Whole-study context: Before treatment of any kind, peripheral blood was taken at initial diagnosis. Study-wide points: Most expanded thyroid clonotypes above 0.001 recurred in blood. The model made its ophthalmopathy prediction, and onset followed a median about 5.9 months later.

Many counts were recorded for this clonotype. Antigen unknown. The TCR beta CDR3 regions underwent amplification using RNA transcripts as the source. HTBI primers were used for first-round RT-PCR of the TCR CDR3. TCRdb reprocessed the multiplex PCR reads with MiXCR, giving one entry per CDR3 protein. Among about 270,000 distinct CDR3 sequences listed, around 26% were seen once. The PBMCs had their origin in 7.5 to 10 ml of fresh peripheral blood. Germline CDR1 and CDR2: GTSNPN and SVGIG (reference sequence). The CDR3 runs 12 residues. Trimming took off 5 bases at V and 2 bases at J, with 9 bases between the two ends.

This TCR was sampled from a woman aged 40 to 50 with Graves' ophthalmopathy. Sequencing was done on a sample of blood. V gene TRBV30 combines with J gene TRBJ1-2; D is perhaps TRBD1 (6 bases). CDR3 sequence (DNA): TGTGCCTGGGACAGGAGGAACTATGGCTACACCTTC. Amino acids: CAWDRRNYGYTF. Together with reference TRBV30 and TRBJ1-2, the CDR3 gives the full variable domain: SQTIHQWPATLVQPVGSPLSLECTVEGTSNPNLYWYRQAAGRGLQLLFYSVGIGQISSEVPQNLSASRPQDRQFILSSKKLLLSDSGFYLCAWDRRNYGYTFGSGTRLTVV.